This T cell receptor (beta chain) was sequenced for a study of neurological immune-mediated disorders. Study-level points and caveats: Levels of TCR clonal expansion peaked in HTLV-1-associated myelopathy and reached their lowest in multiple sclerosis, under those of healthy controls. No CDR3 amino acid sequences recurred among expanded clones across subjects, suggesting private repertoires in all groups.

Note on this clonotype: The antigen remains undetermined. One junction end does not reproduce the germline sequence, and a read error may be involved.

Time point: technical triplicate 1. The unsorted libraries had their origin in 2 million PBMCs stored at -80 C. A 10-nucleotide random UMI tagged transcripts in template-switch 5'RACE cDNA synthesis. TCRdb processed the 5' RACE reads anew with MiXCR; each CDR3 protein has one entry. The sample lists 35,000 to 40,000 distinct CDR3 sequences, over 8.5% occurring once. The CDR3 runs 15 residues. Germline CDR1 is LNHNV and CDR2 is YYDKDF (reference sequence). This sequence was found in a man aged 55 to 70 with HTLV-1-associated myelopathy (HAM/TSP). V and J are TRBV15 and TRBJ2-5; TRBD1 matches 7 bases. The sequenced material came from PBMCs. CDR3 sequence reads: CVTSRDKGQSGEQYF. CDR3 nucleotide sequence: TGTGTCACCAGCAGAGATAAGGGACAGTCCGGTGAGCAGTACTTC.